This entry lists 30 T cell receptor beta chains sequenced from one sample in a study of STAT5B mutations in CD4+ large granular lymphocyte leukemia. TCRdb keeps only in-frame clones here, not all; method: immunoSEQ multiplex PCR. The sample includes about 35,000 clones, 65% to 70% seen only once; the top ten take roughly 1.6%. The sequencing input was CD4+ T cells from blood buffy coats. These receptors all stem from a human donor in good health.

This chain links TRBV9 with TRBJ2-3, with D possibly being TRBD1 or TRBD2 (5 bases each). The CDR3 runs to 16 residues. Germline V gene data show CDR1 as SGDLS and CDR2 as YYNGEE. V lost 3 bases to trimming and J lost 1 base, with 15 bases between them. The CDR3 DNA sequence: TGTGCCAGCAGCGAGAGGGTGGGGCTCGGCACAGATACGCAGTATTTT. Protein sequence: CASSERVGLGTDTQYF.

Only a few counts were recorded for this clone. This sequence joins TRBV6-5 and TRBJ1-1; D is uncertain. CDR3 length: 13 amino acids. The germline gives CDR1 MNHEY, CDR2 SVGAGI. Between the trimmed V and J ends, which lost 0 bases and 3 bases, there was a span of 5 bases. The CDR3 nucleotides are TGTGCCAGCAGTTACTCGAGGGACACTGAAGCTTTCTTT. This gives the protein CASSYSRDTEAFF.

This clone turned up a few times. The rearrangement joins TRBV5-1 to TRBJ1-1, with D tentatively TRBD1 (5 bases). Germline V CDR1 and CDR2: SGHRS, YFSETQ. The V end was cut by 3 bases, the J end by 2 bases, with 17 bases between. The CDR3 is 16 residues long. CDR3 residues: CASSSQGGQSNTEAFF. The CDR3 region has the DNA TGCGCCAGCAGCTCCCAGGGAGGGCAATCTAACACTGAAGCTTTCTTT. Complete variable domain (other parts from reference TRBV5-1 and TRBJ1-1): KAGVTQTPRYLIKTRGQQVTLSCSPISGHRSVSWYQQTPGQGLQFLFEYFSETQRNKGNFPGRFSGRQFSNSRSEMNVSTLELGDSALYLCASSSQGGQSNTEAFFGQGTRLTVV.

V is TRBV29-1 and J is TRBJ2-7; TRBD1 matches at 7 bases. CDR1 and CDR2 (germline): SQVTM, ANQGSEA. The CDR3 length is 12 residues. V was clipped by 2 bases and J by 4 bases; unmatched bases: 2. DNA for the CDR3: TGCAGCGTTGAACGGGACAGTTACGAGCAGTACTTC. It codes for CSVERDSYEQYF.

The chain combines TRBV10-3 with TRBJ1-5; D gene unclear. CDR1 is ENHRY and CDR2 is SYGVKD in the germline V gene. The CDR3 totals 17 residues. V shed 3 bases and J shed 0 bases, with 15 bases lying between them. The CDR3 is CAISDSTDGNSNQPQHF. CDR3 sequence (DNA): TGTGCCATCAGTGATTCGACGGACGGGAATAGCAATCAGCCCCAGCATTTT.

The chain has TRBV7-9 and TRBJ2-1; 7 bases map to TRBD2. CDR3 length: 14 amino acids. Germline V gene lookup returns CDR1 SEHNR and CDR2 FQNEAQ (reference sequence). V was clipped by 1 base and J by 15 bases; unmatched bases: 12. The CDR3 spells CASSLDISGRGVFF. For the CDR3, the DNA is TGTGCCAGCAGCTTAGACATTAGCGGGCGGGGTGTGTTCTTC.

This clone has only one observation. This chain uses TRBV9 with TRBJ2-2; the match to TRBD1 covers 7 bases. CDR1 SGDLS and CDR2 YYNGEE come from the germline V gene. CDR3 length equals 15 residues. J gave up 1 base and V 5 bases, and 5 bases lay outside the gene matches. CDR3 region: CASREGQKNTGELFF. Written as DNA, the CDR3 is TGTGCCAGCAGAGAGGGACAGAAGAACACCGGGGAGCTGTTTTTT.

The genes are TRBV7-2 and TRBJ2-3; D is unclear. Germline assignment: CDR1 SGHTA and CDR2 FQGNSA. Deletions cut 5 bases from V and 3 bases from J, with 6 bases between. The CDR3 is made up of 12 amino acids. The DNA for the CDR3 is TGTGCCAGCAGCGACGGAACAGATACGCAGTATTTT. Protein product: CASSDGTDTQYF.

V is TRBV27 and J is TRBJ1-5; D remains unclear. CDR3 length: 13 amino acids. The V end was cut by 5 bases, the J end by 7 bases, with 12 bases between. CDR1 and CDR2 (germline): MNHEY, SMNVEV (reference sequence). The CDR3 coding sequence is TGTGCCAGCAGTCGAGAAGTGGGACAGCCCCAGCATTTT. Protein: CASSREVGQPQHF.

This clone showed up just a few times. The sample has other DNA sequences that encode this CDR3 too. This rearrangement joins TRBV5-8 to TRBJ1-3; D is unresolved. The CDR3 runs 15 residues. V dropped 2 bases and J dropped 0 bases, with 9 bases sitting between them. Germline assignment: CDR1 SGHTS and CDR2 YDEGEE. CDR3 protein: CASSFSGSSGNTIYF. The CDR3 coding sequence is TGTGCCAGCAGCTTCTCTGGCAGCTCTGGAAACACCATATATTTT.

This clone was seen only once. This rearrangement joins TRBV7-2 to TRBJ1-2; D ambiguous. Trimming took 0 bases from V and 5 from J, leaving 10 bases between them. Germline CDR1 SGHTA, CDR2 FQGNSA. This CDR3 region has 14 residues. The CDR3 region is CASSLATREYGYTF. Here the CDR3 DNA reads TGTGCCAGCAGCTTAGCGACGCGGGAATATGGCTACACCTTC.

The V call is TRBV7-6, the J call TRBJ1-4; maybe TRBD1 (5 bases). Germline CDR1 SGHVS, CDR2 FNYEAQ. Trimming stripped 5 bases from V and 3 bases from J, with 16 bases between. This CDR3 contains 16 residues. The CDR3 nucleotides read TGTGCCAGCAGCCCCCGGGGAGGGGAGGCTAATGAAAAACTGTTTTTT. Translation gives CASSPRGGEANEKLFF.

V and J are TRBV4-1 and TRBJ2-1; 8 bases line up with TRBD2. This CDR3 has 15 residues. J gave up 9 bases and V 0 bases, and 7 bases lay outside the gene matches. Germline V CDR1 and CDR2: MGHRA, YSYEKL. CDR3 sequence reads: CASSQELAGRSEQFF. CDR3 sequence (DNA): TGCGCCAGCAGCCAAGAATTAGCGGGGCGCAGTGAGCAGTTCTTC.

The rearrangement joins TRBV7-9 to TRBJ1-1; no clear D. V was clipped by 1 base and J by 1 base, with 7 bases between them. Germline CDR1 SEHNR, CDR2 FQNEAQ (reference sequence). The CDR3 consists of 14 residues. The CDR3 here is CASSLDGQNTEAFF. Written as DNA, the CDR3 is TGTGCCAGCAGCTTAGACGGCCAGAACACTGAAGCTTTCTTT.

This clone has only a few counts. DNA for the CDR3: TGCGCCAGCAGCTTGGACGGTAGCAATCAGCCCCAGCATTTT. Protein product: CASSLDGSNQPQHF. V is TRBV5-1 and J is TRBJ1-5; D is uncertain. Trimming shortened V by 0 bases and J by 0 bases, and 4 bases separated the two germline ends. CDR1 and CDR2 (germline): SGHRS, YFSETQ. The CDR3 extends over 14 amino acids.

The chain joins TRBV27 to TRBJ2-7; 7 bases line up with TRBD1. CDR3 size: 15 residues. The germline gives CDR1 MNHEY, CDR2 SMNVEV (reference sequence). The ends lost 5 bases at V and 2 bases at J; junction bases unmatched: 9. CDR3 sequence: CASSLLGTAAYEQYF. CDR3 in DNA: TGTGCCAGCAGTCTCCTCGGGACAGCTGCCTACGAGCAGTACTTC.

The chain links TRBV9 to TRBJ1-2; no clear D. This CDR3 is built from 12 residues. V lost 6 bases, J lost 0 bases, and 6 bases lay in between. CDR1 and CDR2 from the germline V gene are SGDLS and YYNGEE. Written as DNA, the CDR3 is TGTGCCAGCACAGGAGCTAACTATGGCTACACCTTC. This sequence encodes CASTGANYGYTF.

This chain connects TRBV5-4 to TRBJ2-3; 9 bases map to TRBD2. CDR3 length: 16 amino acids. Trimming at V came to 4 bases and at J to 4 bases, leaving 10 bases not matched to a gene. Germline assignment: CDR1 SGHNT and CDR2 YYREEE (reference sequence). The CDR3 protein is CASSLQLGGGADTQYF. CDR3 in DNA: TGTGCCAGCAGCCTGCAACTGGGCGGGGGGGCAGATACGCAGTATTTT. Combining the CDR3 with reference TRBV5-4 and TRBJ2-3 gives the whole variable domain ETGVTQSPTHLIKTRGQQVTLRCSSQSGHNTVSWYQQALGQGPQFIFQYYREEENGRGNFPPRFSGLQFPNYSSELNVNALELDDSALYLCASSLQLGGGADTQYFGPGTRLTVL.

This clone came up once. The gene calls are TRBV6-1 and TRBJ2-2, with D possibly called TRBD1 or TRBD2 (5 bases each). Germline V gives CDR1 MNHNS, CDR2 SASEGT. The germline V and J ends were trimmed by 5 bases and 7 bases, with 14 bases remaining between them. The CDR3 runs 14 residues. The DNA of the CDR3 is TGTGCCAGCAGTTCGGGACCTTGGGGCGGGGAGCTGTTTTTT. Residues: CASSSGPWGGELFF.

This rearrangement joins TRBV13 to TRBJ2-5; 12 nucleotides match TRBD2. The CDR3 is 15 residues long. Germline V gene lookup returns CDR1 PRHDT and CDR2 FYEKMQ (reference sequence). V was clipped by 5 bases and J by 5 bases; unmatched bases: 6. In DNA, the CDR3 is TGTGCCAGCAGCCGTTCTAGCGGGGGGGCGGAGACCCAGTACTTC. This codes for CASSRSSGGAETQYF.

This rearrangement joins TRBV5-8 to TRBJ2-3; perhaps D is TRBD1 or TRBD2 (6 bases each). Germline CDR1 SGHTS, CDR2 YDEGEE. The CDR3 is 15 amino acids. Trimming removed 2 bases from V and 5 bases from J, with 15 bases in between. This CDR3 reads CASSLRSGGGDTQYF. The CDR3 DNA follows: TGTGCCAGCAGCTTACGGAGCGGAGGGGGAGATACGCAGTATTTT.

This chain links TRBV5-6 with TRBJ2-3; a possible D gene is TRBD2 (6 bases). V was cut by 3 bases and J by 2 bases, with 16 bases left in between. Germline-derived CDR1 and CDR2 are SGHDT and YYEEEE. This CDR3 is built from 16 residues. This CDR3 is CASSWGVYDVTDTQYF. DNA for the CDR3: TGTGCCAGCAGCTGGGGGGTCTACGATGTCACAGATACGCAGTATTTT.

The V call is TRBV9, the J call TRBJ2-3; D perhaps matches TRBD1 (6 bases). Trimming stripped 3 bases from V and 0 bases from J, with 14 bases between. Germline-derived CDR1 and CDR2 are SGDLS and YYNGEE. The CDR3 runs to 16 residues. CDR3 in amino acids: CASSGPGTPSTDTQYF. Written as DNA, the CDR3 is TGTGCCAGCAGCGGCCCCGGGACACCTAGCACAGATACGCAGTATTTT. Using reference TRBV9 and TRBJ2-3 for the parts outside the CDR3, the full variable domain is DSGVTQTPKHLITATGQRVTLRCSPRSGDLSVYWYQQSLDQGLQFLIQYYNGEERAKGNILERFSAQQFPDLHSELNLSSLELGDSALYFCASSGPGTPSTDTQYFGPGTRLTVL.

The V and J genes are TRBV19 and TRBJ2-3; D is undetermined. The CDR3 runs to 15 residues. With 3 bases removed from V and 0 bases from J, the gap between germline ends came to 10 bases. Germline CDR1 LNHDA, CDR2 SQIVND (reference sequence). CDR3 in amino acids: CASSIPAASTDTQYF. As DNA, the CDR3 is TGTGCCAGTAGTATCCCGGCCGCTAGCACAGATACGCAGTATTTT.

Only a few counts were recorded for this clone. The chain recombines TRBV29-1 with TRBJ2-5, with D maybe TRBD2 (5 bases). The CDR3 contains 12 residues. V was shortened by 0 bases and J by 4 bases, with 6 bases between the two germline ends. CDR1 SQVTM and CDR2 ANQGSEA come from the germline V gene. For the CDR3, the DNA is TGCAGCGTTGAAGATCGGGGAGAGACCCAGTACTTC. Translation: CSVEDRGETQYF. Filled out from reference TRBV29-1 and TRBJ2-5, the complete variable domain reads SAVISQKPSRDICQRGTSLTIQCQVDSQVTMMFWYRQQPGQSLTLIATANQGSEATYESGFVIDKFPISRPNLTFSTLTVSNMSPEDSSIYLCSVEDRGETQYFGPGTRLLVL.

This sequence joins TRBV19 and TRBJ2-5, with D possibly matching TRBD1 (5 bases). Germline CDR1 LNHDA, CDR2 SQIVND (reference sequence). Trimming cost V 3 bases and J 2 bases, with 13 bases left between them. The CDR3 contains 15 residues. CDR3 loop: CASSISQGRQETQYF. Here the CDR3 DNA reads TGTGCCAGTAGTATTAGTCAGGGTAGACAAGAGACCCAGTACTTC. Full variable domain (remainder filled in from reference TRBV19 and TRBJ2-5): DGGITQSPKYLFRKEGQNVTLSCEQNLNHDAMYWYRQDPGQGLRLIYYSQIVNDFQKGDIAEGYSVSREKKESFPLTVTSAQKNPTAFYLCASSISQGRQETQYFGPGTRLLVL.

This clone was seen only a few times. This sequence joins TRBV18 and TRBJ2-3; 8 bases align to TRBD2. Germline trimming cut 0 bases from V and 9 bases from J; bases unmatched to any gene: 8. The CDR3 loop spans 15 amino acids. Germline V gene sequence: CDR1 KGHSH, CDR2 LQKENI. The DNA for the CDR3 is TGTGCCAGCTCACCACCTGGGACTAGACAAGGCACGCAGTATTTT. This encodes CASSPPGTRQGTQYF.

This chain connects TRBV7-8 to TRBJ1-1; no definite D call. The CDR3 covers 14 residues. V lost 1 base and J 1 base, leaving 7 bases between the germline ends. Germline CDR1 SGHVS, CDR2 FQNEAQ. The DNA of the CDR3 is TGTGCCAGCAGCTTAGTAGCAGGGAACACTGAAGCTTTCTTT. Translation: CASSLVAGNTEAFF.

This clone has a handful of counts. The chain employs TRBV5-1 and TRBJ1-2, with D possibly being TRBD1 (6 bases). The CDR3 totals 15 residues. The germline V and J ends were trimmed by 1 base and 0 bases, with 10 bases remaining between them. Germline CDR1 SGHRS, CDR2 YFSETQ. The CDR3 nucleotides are TGCGCCAGCAGCTTGTGGGACAACGCTAACTATGGCTACACCTTC. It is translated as CASSLWDNANYGYTF.

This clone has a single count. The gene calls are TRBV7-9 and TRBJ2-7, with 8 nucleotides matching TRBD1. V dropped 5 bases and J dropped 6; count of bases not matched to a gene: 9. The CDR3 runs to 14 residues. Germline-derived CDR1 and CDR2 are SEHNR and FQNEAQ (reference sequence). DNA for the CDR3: TGTGCCAGCAGCGTTACTTCAGGGGGCGTCGAGCAGTACTTC. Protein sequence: CASSVTSGGVEQYF.